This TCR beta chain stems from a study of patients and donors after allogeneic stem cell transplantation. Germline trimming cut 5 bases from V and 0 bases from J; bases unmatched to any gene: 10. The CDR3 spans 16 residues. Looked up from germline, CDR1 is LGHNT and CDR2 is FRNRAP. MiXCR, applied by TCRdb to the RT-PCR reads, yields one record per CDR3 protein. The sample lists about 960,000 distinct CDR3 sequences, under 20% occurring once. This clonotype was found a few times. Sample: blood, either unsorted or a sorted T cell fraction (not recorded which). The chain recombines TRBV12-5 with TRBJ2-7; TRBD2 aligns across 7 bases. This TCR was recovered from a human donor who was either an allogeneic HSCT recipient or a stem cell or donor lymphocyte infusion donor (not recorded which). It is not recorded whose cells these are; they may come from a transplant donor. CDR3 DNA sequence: TGTGCTAGTGGTGACCCTAGCGGTTTGAGCTCCTACGAGCAGTACTTC. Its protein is CASGDPSGLSSYEQYF.